The 25 T cell receptor beta chains presented below share a single source sample, sequenced in a study of cytomegalovirus exposure and HLA in healthy donors. The PCR made use of 60 Vbeta and 13 Jbeta primers. Using immunoSEQ multiplex PCR, the repertoire was profiled, and TCRdb retains in-frame clones only, with some absent. Here the sample spans about 140,000 clones, 70% to 80% being singletons. The source material was PBMCs. These receptors were collected from a male donor in good health and CMV-seronegative.

This chain links TRBV6-6 with TRBJ1-2; 8 positions agree with TRBD1. This CDR3 contains 14 residues. J gave up 7 bases and V 6 bases, and 10 bases lay outside the gene matches. Per germline, CDR1 MNHNY and CDR2 SVGAGI (reference sequence). Here the CDR3 reads CASSLNQGAGGYTF. The CDR3 DNA follows: TGTGCCAGCAGCCTCAATCAGGGGGCGGGTGGCTACACCTTC.

V usage is TRBV7-6 and J usage is TRBJ1-2; D possibly corresponds to TRBD1 (6 bases). With 5 bases removed from V and 4 bases from J, the gap between germline ends came to 23 bases. This CDR3 has 17 amino acids. The germline V gene has CDR1 SGHVS and CDR2 FNYEAQ. CDR3 sequence (DNA): TGTGCCAGCAGCCGGGGGGGCTTGGGCCGGGCTAGCTATGGCTACACCTTC. Its translation: CASSRGGLGRASYGYTF.

This clone was seen only a few times. The chain couples TRBV2 to TRBJ1-6, with 7 positions matching TRBD1. With V trimmed by 5 bases and J by 0 bases, 4 bases remained unmatched. CDR3 length: 16 amino acids. Per the germline V gene, CDR1 is SNHLY and CDR2 is FYNNEI. Here the CDR3 DNA reads TGTGCCAGCAGTCAGGGGGGAAGCTCCTATAATTCACCCCTCCACTTT. It encodes CASSQGGSSYNSPLHF.

The chain is built from TRBV27 and TRBJ2-7, with 7 nucleotides matching TRBD1. From germline, CDR1 is MNHEY and CDR2 SMNVEV (reference sequence). The CDR3 has 13 residues. V trimming: 4 bases; J trimming: 6 bases; junction bases outside the gene matches: 6. CDR3 sequence: CASSSNRGSEQYF. In DNA, the CDR3 is TGTGCCAGCAGTTCAAACAGGGGCTCCGAGCAGTACTTC.

The V gene is TRBV18, the J gene TRBJ1-1; 7 bases agree with TRBD1. CDR3 size: 14 residues. CDR1 is KGHSH and CDR2 is LQKENI in the germline V gene. V was clipped by 6 bases and J by 4 bases; unmatched bases: 8. The CDR3 nucleotides are TGTGCCAGCTCCCCCGACAGGGCGGCCACTGAAGCTTTCTTT. Protein product: CASSPDRAATEAFF.

This clone was counted once. The chain couples TRBV7-9 to TRBJ1-2; 7 bases fit TRBD1. CDR3 length: 12 amino acids. Germline trimming cut 4 bases from V and 7 bases from J; bases unmatched to any gene: 3. Germline CDR1 reads SEHNR; CDR2 reads FQNEAQ (reference sequence). CDR3 sequence: CASSSRQGGYTF. The CDR3 DNA is TGTGCCAGCAGCTCCCGACAGGGTGGCTACACCTTC.

The chain employs TRBV18 and TRBJ1-1; no clear D. CDR3 length: 13 residues. Germline CDR1 is KGHSH and CDR2 is LQKENI. The germline V and J ends were trimmed by 2 bases and 1 base, with 5 bases remaining between them. CDR3 in amino acids: CASSPSGNTEAFF. For the CDR3, the DNA is TGTGCCAGCTCACCATCCGGGAACACTGAAGCTTTCTTT.

This chain connects TRBV7-2 to TRBJ2-3; possible D gene TRBD2, 6 bases. Per germline, CDR1 SGHTA and CDR2 FQGNSA. Trimming removed 1 base from V and 0 bases from J, with 11 bases in between. The CDR3 totals 16 residues. CDR3 loop: CASSLGSGTSTDTQYF. CDR3 nucleotides: TGTGCCAGCAGCTTAGGGTCGGGGACTAGCACAGATACGCAGTATTTT.

The chain has TRBV7-9 and TRBJ1-5; 7 bases map to TRBD1. Per germline, CDR1 SEHNR and CDR2 FQNEAQ (reference sequence). The junction had 2 bases not matched to a gene; V was cut back by 6 bases and J by 6 bases. CDR3 length: 12 amino acids. In DNA form, the CDR3 reads TGTGCCAGCAGTTCAGGGGGTCAGCCCCAGCATTTT. Its translation: CASSSGGQPQHF.

A note on this clone: The junction shows a germline mismatch at one end, possibly a read error. The chain employs TRBV5-6 and TRBJ2-3; 9 nucleotides align to TRBD1. This CDR3 has 14 residues. Germline V gene sequence: CDR1 SGHDT, CDR2 YYEEEE. CDR3 region: CASTLGQGEDTQYF. In nucleotides, the CDR3 is TGTGCCAGCACCTTGGGACAGGGTGAGGATACGCAGTATTTT.

The chain employs TRBV5-1 and TRBJ1-2; no clear D gene. Germline values: CDR1 SGHRS, CDR2 YFSETQ. CDR3 length: 14 amino acids. V was cut by 0 bases and J by 2 bases, with 8 bases left in between. The CDR3 here is CASSLESVNYGYTF. The CDR3 nucleotides are TGCGCCAGCAGCTTGGAATCCGTGAACTATGGCTACACCTTC. Full variable domain (rest looked up from reference TRBV5-1 and TRBJ1-2): KAGVTQTPRYLIKTRGQQVTLSCSPISGHRSVSWYQQTPGQGLQFLFEYFSETQRNKGNFPGRFSGRQFSNSRSEMNVSTLELGDSALYLCASSLESVNYGYTFGSGTRLTVV.

This chain uses TRBV9 with TRBJ1-6; D is uncertain. Germline CDR1 is SGDLS and CDR2 is YYNGEE. Trimming took off 1 base at V and 10 bases at J, with 21 bases between the two ends. This CDR3 comprises 17 residues. The CDR3 nucleotides are TGTGCCAGCAGCGTATTGGCCGGTGGAGGGCTCAGCTCACCCCTCCACTTT. Amino acid sequence: CASSVLAGGGLSSPLHF.

This clone was recorded a few times. J is TRBJ1-2 and V is TRBV7-6; TRBD1 agrees at 7 bases. Trimming at V came to 5 bases and at J to 0 bases, leaving 9 bases not matched to a gene. CDR3 length: 16 amino acids. The V gene's germline CDR1 is SGHVS and CDR2 FNYEAQ. The DNA of the CDR3 is TGTGCCAGCAGCCGTTCAACCGGGACAGCTAACTATGGCTACACCTTC. Protein sequence: CASSRSTGTANYGYTF.

CDR3: CASSVAGTGELFF. The CDR3 nucleotides are TGTGCCAGCAGCGTAGCGGGAACCGGGGAGCTGTTTTTT. V and J are TRBV9 and TRBJ2-2, with a weak D call TRBD2 (5 bases). This CDR3 comprises 13 residues. CDR1 and CDR2 from the germline V gene are SGDLS and YYNGEE. Trimming shortened V by 0 bases and J by 5 bases, and 5 bases separated the two germline ends.

CDR3 protein: CASSLSYNSPLHF. CDR3 bases: TGTGCCAGCAGCCTCTCCTATAATTCACCCCTCCACTTT. The V call is TRBV7-2, the J call TRBJ1-6; D is unclear. V lost 5 bases, J lost 0 bases, and 2 bases lay in between. Germline V lookup: CDR1 SGHTA, CDR2 FQGNSA. The length of the CDR3 is 13 residues.

The chain links TRBV5-1 to TRBJ2-7, with D perhaps TRBD1 (7 bases). Germline loops: CDR1 SGHRS, CDR2 YFSETQ. The CDR3 covers 16 residues. Trimming removed 4 bases from V and 3 bases from J, with 20 bases in between. The CDR3 sequence is CASSLEGASGVYEQYF. CDR3 nucleotides: TGCGCCAGCAGCCTGGAGGGGGCATCGGGGGTCTACGAGCAGTACTTC.

The chain carries TRBV28 and TRBJ1-1, with a possible D match to TRBD1 (6 bases). Looked up from germline, CDR1 is MDHEN and CDR2 is SYDVKM. Trimming left V 0 bases short and J 4 bases short, with 9 bases between. The length of the CDR3 is 14 residues. The CDR3 loop reads CASSLWGGGTEAFF. The CDR3 DNA follows: TGTGCCAGCAGTTTATGGGGAGGGGGCACTGAAGCTTTCTTT.

In this sample, this clone turned up a few times. This chain joins TRBV5-6 and TRBJ1-2; maybe TRBD1 (6 bases). The CDR3 sequence is 13 residues long. Looked up from germline, CDR1 is SGHDT and CDR2 is YYEEEE. V lost 4 bases to trimming and J lost 7 bases, with 14 bases between them. DNA for the CDR3: TGTGCCAGCAGCCCTGGGGGCTCTCGTGGCTACACCTTC. This encodes CASSPGGSRGYTF.

The table lists this clone with a count of one. The DNA for the CDR3 is TGTGCCAGCAGTCGGGGTGGACAGGGGGACACCGGGGAGCTGTTTTTT. It specifies CASSRGGQGDTGELFF. The V and J genes are TRBV5-6 and TRBJ2-2; TRBD1 aligns across 10 bases. The V gene's germline CDR1 is SGHDT and CDR2 YYEEEE. With 5 bases clipped from V and 3 bases from J, the junction kept 7 bases outside the gene matches. This CDR3 has 16 residues. Filled out from reference TRBV5-6 and TRBJ2-2, the complete variable domain reads DAGVTQSPTHLIKTRGQQVTLRCSPKSGHDTVSWYQQALGQGPQFIFQYYEEEERQRGNFPDRFSGHQFPNYSSELNVNALLLGDSALYLCASSRGGQGDTGELFFGEGSRLTVL.

The V gene is TRBV5-1, the J gene TRBJ1-1; maybe TRBD1 (6 bases). Germline-derived CDR1 and CDR2 are SGHRS and YFSETQ. Trimming took 4 bases from V and 3 from J, leaving 19 bases between them. The length of the CDR3 is 16 residues. CDR3 sequence (DNA): TGCGCCAGCAGCCGGGGAGGGGGGTACAGGGACACTGAAGCTTTCTTT. Encoded protein: CASSRGGGYRDTEAFF.

The chain uses TRBV2 and TRBJ2-7; 7 bases align to TRBD1. Germline V gene data show CDR1 as SNHLY and CDR2 as FYNNEI. V was clipped by 6 bases and J by 2 bases; unmatched bases: 10. The CDR3 runs 15 residues. CDR3 in DNA: TGTGCCAGCAGCTTTGACAGGGTTCTTCCCTACGAGCAGTACTTC. Amino acid sequence: CASSFDRVLPYEQYF.

CDR3 protein: CAWNWSPRGQPQHF. As DNA, the CDR3 is TGTGCCTGGAACTGGAGCCCCCGGGGTCAGCCCCAGCATTTT. The V call is TRBV30, the J call TRBJ1-5; D call uncertain. Germline loops: CDR1 GTSNPN, CDR2 SVGIG (reference sequence). This CDR3 comprises 14 residues. Trimming took 4 bases from V and 6 from J, leaving 16 bases between them.

The rearrangement links TRBV9 to TRBJ1-2, with 9 positions matching TRBD1. The germline gives CDR1 SGDLS, CDR2 YYNGEE. After removal of 3 bases from V and 2 bases from J, the junction contained 5 bases not matched to a gene. The length of the CDR3 is 15 residues. The CDR3 DNA is TGTGCCAGCAGCGGATGGACAGGGGCGAACTATGGCTACACCTTC. As protein: CASSGWTGANYGYTF.

CDR3 nucleotides: TGTGCCAGCAGATACGGGGGGACAGGGGGTTCCTACGAGCAGTACTTC. This translates into CASRYGGTGGSYEQYF. The V gene is TRBV6-5, the J gene TRBJ2-7; TRBD1 matches at 11 bases. CDR1 is MNHEY, CDR2 SVGAGI, per germline. CDR3 length: 16 residues. The junction had 8 bases not matched to a gene; V was cut back by 6 bases and J by 1 base.

The chain has TRBV6-6 and TRBJ2-3, with 8 bases that match TRBD2. The CDR3 totals 16 residues. Germline-derived CDR1 and CDR2 are MNHNY and SVGAGI (reference sequence). Losses at the gene ends were 3 bases for V and 1 base for J; bases not matched to a gene: 6. CDR3 nucleotide sequence: TGTGCCAGCAGTTATTCGGGAGGGGGGGGCACAGATACGCAGTATTTT. Encoded protein: CASSYSGGGGTDTQYF.